The T cell receptor beta chain described here comes from a study of T cells in localized non-small cell lung cancer. General study results and limits: Measurement of T cell clonality placed uninvolved adjacent lung highest, above the level in tumor. The study detected a median approximately 50 of the top 100 tumor clones in adjacent lung. Blood T cell density predicted longer survival; adjacent-lung clonality, shorter.

The V and J ends lost 1 base and 2 bases respectively, with 8 bases between them. CDR1 is LNHDA, CDR2 SQIVND, per germline (reference sequence). This CDR3 has 15 amino acids. Concerning this clone: Its antigen is undetermined.

Generated by immunoSEQ multiplex PCR, the TCRdb table keeps only in-frame clones and is missing some. The repertoire consists of some 56,000 clones, with 86% occurring once and the leading ten covering 5.2%. Sample: peripheral blood, taken before any cancer treatment. V is TRBV19 and J is TRBJ1-4, with D maybe TRBD1 (6 bases). The TCR comes from a woman aged 35-70 years with stage I lung adenocarcinoma. The CDR3 region is CASSIAGQTNEKLFF. In DNA, the CDR3 is TGTGCCAGTAGTATAGCAGGACAGACTAATGAAAAACTGTTTTTT.